This T cell receptor beta chain was documented in a study of T cell changes during pregnancy in multiple sclerosis. CDR3 length equals 16 residues. Germline CDR1 is SGHRS and CDR2 is YFSETQ. J lost 2 bases, V lost 0 bases, and 6 bases had no gene match. The method was immunoSEQ multiplex PCR; TCRdb's version includes in-frame clones alone and lacks a portion of them. The table shows roughly 36,000 clones, with roughly 93% occurring only once. This receptor was taken from a female donor in good health, enrolled as a control in a pregnancy study. The source was peripheral blood, collected in the second trimester of pregnancy. V usage is TRBV5-1 and J usage is TRBJ2-5; 8 bases map to TRBD1. The CDR3 spells CASSLGSQGAQETQYF. In DNA, the CDR3 is TGCGCCAGCAGCTTGGGGTCTCAGGGGGCTCAAGAGACCCAGTACTTC. Filled out from reference TRBV5-1 and TRBJ2-5, the complete variable domain reads KAGVTQTPRYLIKTRGQQVTLSCSPISGHRSVSWYQQTPGQGLQFLFEYFSETQRNKGNFPGRFSGRQFSNSRSEMNVSTLELGDSALYLCASSLGSQGAQETQYFGPGTRLLVL.